The 9 T cell receptor beta chains presented below share a single source sample, sequenced in a study of STAT5B mutations in CD4+ large granular lymphocyte leukemia. The data were produced by immunoSEQ multiplex PCR, yet TCRdb's version contains in-frame clones alone and is incomplete. The sample shows 20,000 to 25,000 clones, 74% of them seen only once. Sequencing input: CD4+ T cells from blood buffy coats. The receptors were sampled from a human donor in good health.

The CDR3 loop is CASSVDNSPGGKVHGYTF. CDR3 in DNA: TGTGCCAGCAGCGTAGATAATTCCCCAGGGGGTAAAGTCCATGGCTACACCTTC. This chain uses TRBV9 with TRBJ1-2; 7 nucleotides match TRBD1. In germline, CDR1 is SGDLS, CDR2 YYNGEE. The CDR3 runs 18 residues. V was clipped by 0 bases and J by 6 bases; unmatched bases: 17. Variable domain in full (rest from reference TRBV9 and TRBJ1-2): DSGVTQTPKHLITATGQRVTLRCSPRSGDLSVYWYQQSLDQGLQFLIQYYNGEERAKGNILERFSAQQFPDLHSELNLSSLELGDSALYFCASSVDNSPGGKVHGYTFGSGTRLTVV.

V gene TRBV28 combines with J gene TRBJ1-5; no reliable D call. The CDR3 sequence is 13 residues long. The germline V gene has CDR1 MDHEN and CDR2 SYDVKM. With 6 bases removed from V and 5 bases from J, the gap between germline ends came to 11 bases. The CDR3 DNA follows: TGTGCCAGCAGGAGAGGGAACGATCAGCCCCAGCATTTT. Its protein is CASRRGNDQPQHF.

This clone appeared a few times. The chain is built from TRBV16 and TRBJ1-1; 8 bases are a match to TRBD1. Looked up from germline, CDR1 is KGHSY and CDR2 is FQNENV. The CDR3 has 12 amino acids. With 8 bases clipped from V and 6 bases from J, the junction kept 5 bases outside the gene matches. The CDR3 nucleotides are TGTGCCAGCTCCAGGGGGCTACCTGAAGCTTTCTTT. This translates into CASSRGLPEAFF. Full variable domain (outside the CDR3, taken from reference TRBV16 and TRBJ1-1): GEEVAQTPKHLVRGEGQKAKLYCAPIKGHSYVFWYQQVLKNEFKFLISFQNENVFDETGMPKERFSAKCLPNSPCSLEIQATKLEDSAVYFCASSRGLPEAFFGQGTRLTVV.

The V gene is TRBV7-9, the J gene TRBJ1-5; no clear D gene. The CDR3 runs to 12 residues. The V gene's germline CDR1 is SEHNR and CDR2 FQNEAQ (reference sequence). Trimming stripped 3 bases from V and 4 bases from J, with 4 bases between. As DNA, the CDR3 is TGTGCCAGCAGCTTTGGGAATCAGCCCCAGCATTTT. It is translated as CASSFGNQPQHF.

V is TRBV27 and J is TRBJ2-3; perhaps TRBD2 as D (5 bases). Trimming pared 8 bases from V and 1 base from J, leaving 16 bases between. The CDR3 runs to 15 residues. CDR1 and CDR2 from the germline V gene are MNHEY and SMNVEV (reference sequence). Written as DNA, the CDR3 is TGTGCCAGCGGCGAGATAGCGCTTGGCACAGATACGCAGTATTTT. Its translation: CASGEIALGTDTQYF.

The chain has TRBV2 and TRBJ2-5; possibly TRBD2 for D (6 bases). The CDR3 contains 13 residues. The V gene lost 4 bases and the J gene lost 5 bases, with 11 bases spanning the gap. The germline CDR1 and CDR2 sequences are SNHLY and FYNNEI. This CDR3 reads CASSGLEGETQYF. The CDR3 region has the DNA TGTGCCAGCAGTGGACTAGAAGGGGAGACCCAGTACTTC.

The rearrangement links TRBV6-1 to TRBJ2-7; D might be TRBD1 or TRBD2, each matching 5 bases. Trimming removed 7 bases from V and 3 bases from J, with 13 bases in between. Germline CDR1 and CDR2: MNHNS and SASEGT. The CDR3 is made up of 13 amino acids. The CDR3 reads CASNGAIDYEQYF. DNA of the CDR3: TGTGCCAGCAACGGGGCGATCGACTACGAGCAGTACTTC.

This sequence joins TRBV5-1 and TRBJ1-4, with 7 bases lining up with TRBD1. With V trimmed by 1 base and J by 4 bases, 4 bases remained unmatched. The germline V gene has CDR1 SGHRS and CDR2 YFSETQ. The CDR3 extends over 15 amino acids. CDR3 DNA: TGCGCCAGCAGCTTGTTCGGGACAGATAATGAAAAACTGTTTTTT. It encodes CASSLFGTDNEKLFF.

The CDR3 sequence: CASSRSGQLFATNEKLFF. The CDR3 DNA reads as TGTGCCAGCAGCCGATCGGGACAGCTATTCGCAACTAATGAAAAACTGTTTTTT. The V call is TRBV11-2, the J call TRBJ1-4, with 7 nucleotides matching TRBD1. Per germline, CDR1 SGHAT and CDR2 FQNNGV. CDR3 length: 18 amino acids. V lost 5 bases and J lost 0; bases outside the gene matches: 12.